The rows below give T cell receptor beta chains drawn from one sample of a study of brain metastases from non-small cell lung cancer. Generated by immunoSEQ multiplex PCR, the TCRdb table keeps only in-frame clones and is missing some. The sample holds over a thousand clones, roughly 85% seen once. What was sequenced was tissue from a brain metastasis. The receptors derive from a donor aged 40 or older with non-small cell lung cancer. CDR3s include the opening cysteine and the closing phenylalanine or tryptophan. The D gene is left open where the match is weak. Clone size appears in some rows only: once, few, many, or a class for an expanded clone.

clone_size	v_call	d_call	j_call	cdr3_aa	cdr3_nt
-	TRBV21-1	-	TRBJ1-2	CANSKDRFTVERGWGYTF	TGTGCCAACAGCAAAGATAGGTTCACAGTGGAGCGGGGGTGGGGCTACACCTTC
-	TRBV5-1	-	TRBJ2-1	CASSKPSENEQFF	TGCGCCAGCTCGAAACCTTCTGAGAATGAGCAGTTCTTC
once	TRBV7-6	-	TRBJ2-1	CASSLDKRSDEQFF	TGTGCCAGCAGCTTAGACAAGAGGAGCGATGAGCAGTTCTTC
-	TRBV5-4	-	TRBJ2-2	CASSLKDGELFF	TGTGCCAGCAGCTTGAAAGACGGGGAGCTGTTTTTT
-	TRBV29-1	-	TRBJ2-1	CSVDNEQFF	TGCAGCGTGGATAATGAGCAGTTCTTC
-	TRBV19	-	TRBJ1-3	CASSKSTSGNTIYF	TGTGCCAGTAGTAAGAGTACTTCTGGAAACACCATATATTTT
-	TRBV3-1/TRBV3-2	-	TRBJ1-2	CASSPPGGWGGYTF	TGTGCCAGCAGCCCGCCCGGGGGCTGGGGAGGCTACACCTTC
-	TRBV19	TRBD1	TRBJ2-7	CASSIPTSTGGIGNEQYF	TGTGCCAGTAGTATCCCCACTTCGACAGGGGGAATTGGAAACGAGCAGTACTTC
once	TRBV7-9	TRBD1	TRBJ2-5	CASSRTGGAWETQYF	TGTGCCAGCAGCCGGACAGGGGGCGCTTGGGAGACCCAGTACTTC
-	TRBV5-6	-	TRBJ2-6	CASSWYSGANVLTF	TGTGCCAGCAGCTGGTACTCTGGGGCCAACGTCCTGACTTTC
-	TRBV6-6	-	TRBJ2-3	CASSYSSFTDTQYF	TGTGCCAGCAGTTACTCGAGCTTCACAGATACGCAGTATTTT
-	TRBV3-1/TRBV3-2	-	TRBJ2-1	CASNVTGTHNEQFF	TGTGCCAGCAATGTTACAGGGACCCACAATGAGCAGTTCTTC
-	TRBV12-3/TRBV12-4	TRBD1	TRBJ1-1	CAGQGWGTEAFF	TGTGCCGGACAGGGTTGGGGCACTGAAGCTTTCTTT
-	TRBV12-5	TRBD1	TRBJ2-1	CASGIRQGSVYNEQFF	TGTGCTAGTGGTATCCGACAGGGGAGCGTATACAATGAGCAGTTCTTC
-	TRBV5-1	-	TRBJ2-5	CASSLGGGETQYF	TGCGCCAGCAGCTTGGGAGGAGGTGAGACCCAGTACTTC